These T cell receptor beta chains were read from a single sample in a study of blood T cell repertoires in COVID-19. Method: immunoSEQ multiplex PCR; TCRdb's copy keeps in-frame clones and lacks some. The sample records over 200,000 clones, roughly 84% being singletons. Source material: peripheral blood. The receptors shown here come from a middle-aged man with active or convalescent COVID-19. The CDR3 runs from the conserved cysteine through the conserved F or W. D genes are given only for firm matches. Size tells how often a clone was seen (once, few, many) or the class of an expanded clone, and some rows leave it out.

clone_size j_call v_call d_call cdr3_nt cdr3_aa
- TRBJ1-1 TRBV29-1 - TGCAGCGTTGACGGCGGGGGGCTGAACACTGAAGCTTTCTTT CSVDGGGLNTEAFF
- TRBJ2-5 TRBV9 TRBD1 TGTGCCAGCAGCGCCTTTTGGGACAGCCAAGAGACCCAGTACTTC CASSAFWDSQETQYF
- TRBJ2-7 TRBV4-1 - TGCGCCAGCAGCCATCAGCAGGTATCCTACGAGCAGTACTTC CASSHQQVSYEQYF
- TRBJ2-5 TRBV18 TRBD2 TGTGCCAGCTCACCAATCGGACCCGGGACTAGCGGGGGCCAAGAGACCCAGTACTTC CASSPIGPGTSGGQETQYF
- TRBJ2-1 TRBV9 - TGTGCCAGCAGCGTAAGGGGGACGACCAATGAGCAGTTCTTC CASSVRGTTNEQFF
once TRBJ1-2 TRBV11-2 - TGTGCCAGCAGCTTAGGGTCCGGGTATCGCGGCTACACCTTC CASSLGSGYRGYTF
- TRBJ2-5 TRBV5-1 - TGCGCCAGCAGCGACGGACAGCAAGAGACCCAGTACTTC CASSDGQQETQYF
- TRBJ2-1 TRBV5-8 TRBD1 TGTGCCAGCAGCCGAGACAGGGGCTTGGTGAATGAGCAGTTCTTC CASSRDRGLVNEQFF
once TRBJ1-3 TRBV19 - TGTGCCAGTAGTGTCGACTCTAGCTCTGGAAACACCATATATTTT CASSVDSSSGNTIYF
- TRBJ2-7 TRBV5-8 TRBD1 TGTGCCAGCAGCCCCTTCGTTGGACAGGGCAACGAGCAGTACTTC CASSPFVGQGNEQYF
- TRBJ1-4 TRBV9 TRBD1 TGTGCCAGCAGCGTAGCCGGGACAGAGTATGAAAAACTGTTTTTT CASSVAGTEYEKLFF
- TRBJ1-2 TRBV28 TRBD1 TGTGCCAGCAGTTTAGGAGGACAGGGGGCAAGGGAGGGCTACACCTTC CASSLGGQGAREGYTF
- TRBJ2-2 TRBV7-9 - TGTGCCAGCAGCCTAGAGCTACGCGGGGAGCTGTTTTTT CASSLELRGELFF
- TRBJ1-4 TRBV3-1/TRBV3-2 TRBD1 TGTGCCAGCAGCGAAAGTAACAGGGGGCCGGGGAAAAAACTGTTTTTT CASSESNRGPGKKLFF
- TRBJ2-5 TRBV9 TRBD2 TGTGCCAGCAGCGTGCGGGAGGAAGAGACCCAGTACTTC CASSVREEETQYF
- TRBJ2-1 TRBV11-3 TRBD1 TGTGCCAGCAGCTTTGACAGGGGAAATTACAATGAGCAGTTCTTC CASSFDRGNYNEQFF
- TRBJ2-3 TRBV10-2 - TGCGCCAGCATGAGCGGTCCCGCCACAGATACGCAGTATTTT CASMSGPATDTQYF
few TRBJ1-4 TRBV7-8 - TGTGCCAGCAGCTCAATCCAGGGGATGGGCGAAAAACTGTTTTTT CASSSIQGMGEKLFF
- TRBJ2-1 TRBV12-3/TRBV12-4 - TGTGCCAGCAGTTTAAACGGTTACAATGAGCAGTTCTTC CASSLNGYNEQFF
- TRBJ1-4 TRBV5-6 - TGTGCCAGCAGCTTGAGGACCGAGGGTTTGGAGGAAAAACTGTTTTTT CASSLRTEGLEEKLFF
once TRBJ2-5 TRBV5-1 TRBD2 TGCGCCAGCAGCGTCCGGGGGGAACAAGAGACCCAGTACTTC CASSVRGEQETQYF
- TRBJ1-1 TRBV12-3/TRBV12-4 - TGTGCCAGCAGCCGCAGGGTTGGCGCTGAAGCTTTCTTT CASSRRVGAEAFF
- TRBJ1-1 TRBV15 - TGTGCCACCAGCAGAGATCGGGACATGAACACTGAAGCTTTCTTT CATSRDRDMNTEAFF
- TRBJ1-1 TRBV6-5 - TGTGCCAGCAGTTCCTCCCGGGGAGGGGGAGACACTGAAGCTTTCTTT CASSSSRGGGDTEAFF
- TRBJ1-6 TRBV24-1 - TGTGCCACCAGTGAGAGCTCCTATAATTCACCCCTCCACTTT CATSESSYNSPLHF
once TRBJ1-1 TRBV30 - TGTGCCTGGAGTCGGGTAAGGGGCACTGAAGCTTTCTTT CAWSRVRGTEAFF
- TRBJ2-5 TRBV5-4 TRBD2 TGTGCCAGCAGCTTACTAGCGGGAGGAGTTGGAGAGACCCAGTACTTC CASSLLAGGVGETQYF
- TRBJ2-6 TRBV3-1/TRBV3-2 - TGTGCCAGCAGCCAAGCTCCCAGCTCTGGGGCCAACGTCCTGACTTTC CASSQAPSSGANVLTF
- TRBJ2-5 TRBV2 TRBD1 TGTGCCAGCAGAGATATTCCGGGACAGGGGCAAGAGACCCAGTACTTC CASRDIPGQGQETQYF
- TRBJ2-6 TRBV4-1 - TGCGCCAGCAGCCTAGGGACAGGGGCCAACGTCCTGACTTTC CASSLGTGANVLTF
once TRBJ2-1 TRBV7-2 TRBD2 TGTGCCAGCAGCTTTACCGGCGGGAGGATTCAGGAGCAGTTCTTC CASSFTGGRIQEQFF
- TRBJ2-1 TRBV2 TRBD1 TGTGCCAGCGCGGGACAGGTTATGTATGAGCAGTTCTTC CASAGQVMYEQFF
- TRBJ2-2 TRBV30 TRBD2 TGTGCCTGGATCCCAGGGACTAGCGGTGGCACCGGGGAGCTGTTTTTT CAWIPGTSGGTGELFF
- TRBJ2-5 TRBV3-1/TRBV3-2 TRBD2 TGTGCCAGCAGCCGAGGACTAGCGGGGGAGACCCAGTACTTC CASSRGLAGETQYF
- TRBJ1-5 TRBV2 - TGTGCCAGCACTTGGAGGGACTACAATCAGCCCCAGCATTTT CASTWRDYNQPQHF
few TRBJ2-2 TRBV11-2 TRBD2 TGTGCCAGCAGTAAGCGGGGGGGCACCGGGGAGCTGTTTTTT CASSKRGGTGELFF
- TRBJ2-7 TRBV9 - TGTGCCAGCAGCGTAGTTAGCGGCTACGAGCAGTACTTC CASSVVSGYEQYF
- TRBJ2-7 TRBV7-9 - TGTGCCAGCAGCAGCAACTACGAGCAGTACTTC CASSSNYEQYF
once TRBJ1-5 TRBV28 - TGTGCCAGCGCTCAGCGGACCTATCAGCCCCAGCATTTT CASAQRTYQPQHF
- TRBJ2-2 TRBV2 - TGTGCCAGCAAGGAAGGGGGGAACACCGGGGAGCTGTTTTTT CASKEGGNTGELFF
- TRBJ1-1 TRBV27 TRBD1 TGTGCCAGCAGTTCTCCGACAGGGGGCTTCACTGAAGCTTTCTTT CASSSPTGGFTEAFF
- TRBJ2-1 TRBV27 TRBD1 TGTGCCAGCAAGCCGGGACAGGGGGTTGACAATGAGCAGTTCTTC CASKPGQGVDNEQFF
- TRBJ2-7 TRBV10-3 - TGTGCCATCAGTGAGTCGTTCGGGATCCACTTCTACGAGCAGTACTTC CAISESFGIHFYEQYF
- TRBJ1-2 TRBV5-5 - TGTGCCAGCATCGGACAGAAAAACTATGGCTACACCTTC CASIGQKNYGYTF
- TRBJ1-3 TRBV7-6 TRBD1 TGTGCCAGCAGCTCCGGTGACAGGGCATACGGAAACACCATATATTTT CASSSGDRAYGNTIYF
- TRBJ2-1 TRBV5-1 - TGCGCCAGCAGCTTGCAAACTAGCAGGATCGATGAGCAGTTCTTC CASSLQTSRIDEQFF
- TRBJ1-5 TRBV5-1 TRBD1 TGCGCCAGCAGCAAAACCATCCCCTGGACAGGTAGCAATCAGCCCCAGCATTTT CASSKTIPWTGSNQPQHF
- TRBJ1-2 TRBV7-2 - TGTGCCAGCAGCTTCACAGGCCCGGCTAACTATGGCTACACCTTC CASSFTGPANYGYTF
- TRBJ1-1 TRBV5-5 - TGTGCCAGCAGCCCTGGGGTGGGGGGGATCAGCACTGAAGCTTTCTTT CASSPGVGGISTEAFF
once TRBJ2-1 TRBV12-3/TRBV12-4 TRBD1 TGTGCCAGCAGTTGGGACAGTAATGAGCAGTTCTTC CASSWDSNEQFF
- TRBJ1-1 TRBV19 - TGTGCCAGTAGTGCTTTGGGCCCCTTCGAGGCTTTCTTT CASSALGPFEAFF
- TRBJ2-1 TRBV28 - TGTGCCAGCAGTTCCTTCAGGGGTGTGGGGGTCGGCTACAATGAGCAGTTCTTC CASSSFRGVGVGYNEQFF
- TRBJ2-2 TRBV9 - TGTGCCAGCAGCGTAATGACAGCGAACACCGGGGAGCTGTTTTTT CASSVMTANTGELFF
- TRBJ2-7 TRBV5-1 - TGCGCCAGCAGGTCGGACAGCCCAGCCTACGAGCAGTACTTC CASRSDSPAYEQYF
- TRBJ1-1 TRBV24-1 TRBD1 TGTGCCACCAGTGATTCGGGGGACAGGGGGCTCGCTGAAGCTTTCTTT CATSDSGDRGLAEAFF